The 3 T cell receptor beta chains given below trace back to one sample, sequenced in a study of chemoradiotherapy in HPV16-positive cancers. Measured with immunoSEQ multiplex PCR; TCRdb has only the in-frame clones, and not every one. The repertoire holds tens of thousands of clones, with 87% as singletons. This specimen consisted of blood, obtained from a patient who underwent chemoradiotherapy. The source is a human donor with HPV-associated anogenital cancer.

The CDR3 region is CASNEGRDNEQFF. CDR3 in DNA: TGTGCCAGCAACGAAGGGAGAGACAATGAGCAGTTCTTC. V usage is TRBV7-9 and J usage is TRBJ2-1, with TRBD2 as a possible D gene (5 bases). V was pared by 7 bases and J by 5 bases, with 12 bases between. CDR1 and CDR2 (germline): SEHNR, FQNEAQ (reference sequence). The CDR3 runs to 13 residues.

The V gene is TRBV11-2, the J gene TRBJ2-4; TRBD2 matches at 8 bases. The CDR3 covers 15 residues. Germline V lookup: CDR1 SGHAT, CDR2 FQNNGV. The trim removed 6 bases at V and 2 bases at J, leaving 6 bases unmatched. DNA for the CDR3: TGTGCCAGCAGAAAAGTAGCGGGGTCCAAAAACATTCAGTACTTC. Translating gives CASRKVAGSKNIQYF.

This chain connects TRBV18 to TRBJ2-1, with a possible D match to TRBD2 (6 bases). CDR1 and CDR2 from the germline V gene are KGHSH and LQKENI. Deletions cut 0 bases from V and 7 bases from J, with 10 bases between. This CDR3 contains 14 residues. CDR3 sequence (DNA): TGTGCCAGCTCACCACCTAGCGGTTTTAATGAGCAGTTCTTC. It codes for CASSPPSGFNEQFF. Complete variable domain (other parts from reference TRBV18 and TRBJ2-1): NAGVMQNPRHLVRRRGQEARLRCSPMKGHSHVYWYRQLPEEGLKFMVYLQKENIIDESGMPKERFSAEFPKEGPSILRIQQVVRGDSAAYFCASSPPSGFNEQFFGPGTRLTVL.